This T cell receptor beta chain stems from a study of PD-1 blockade in mismatch repair-deficient tumors. Study findings and constraints: After pembrolizumab, tumor-resident clones rose rapidly, then generally contracted before radiologic responses.

The TCR-sequenced patients were a few responders to pembrolizumab. Germline CDR1 reads LNHDA; CDR2 reads SQIVND (reference sequence). The CDR3 has 14 amino acids. V was pared by 5 bases and J by 11 bases, with 19 bases between. Data came from immunoSEQ multiplex PCR; TCRdb stores just in-frame clones and leaves some out. The sample carries around 37,000 clones, 75% to 90% recorded once. The table lists this clone with a count of one. Its antigen is not identified. The material was PBMCs, obtained around 38 weeks after starting pembrolizumab. This rearrangement joins TRBV19 to TRBJ2-1, with a possible D match to TRBD1 (6 bases). The receptor was isolated from an adult with mismatch repair-deficient cancer. The CDR3 loop reads CASSLQGLVPQQFF. The CDR3 DNA sequence: TGTGCCAGTAGTCTACAGGGCCTGGTTCCCCAGCAGTTCTTC.